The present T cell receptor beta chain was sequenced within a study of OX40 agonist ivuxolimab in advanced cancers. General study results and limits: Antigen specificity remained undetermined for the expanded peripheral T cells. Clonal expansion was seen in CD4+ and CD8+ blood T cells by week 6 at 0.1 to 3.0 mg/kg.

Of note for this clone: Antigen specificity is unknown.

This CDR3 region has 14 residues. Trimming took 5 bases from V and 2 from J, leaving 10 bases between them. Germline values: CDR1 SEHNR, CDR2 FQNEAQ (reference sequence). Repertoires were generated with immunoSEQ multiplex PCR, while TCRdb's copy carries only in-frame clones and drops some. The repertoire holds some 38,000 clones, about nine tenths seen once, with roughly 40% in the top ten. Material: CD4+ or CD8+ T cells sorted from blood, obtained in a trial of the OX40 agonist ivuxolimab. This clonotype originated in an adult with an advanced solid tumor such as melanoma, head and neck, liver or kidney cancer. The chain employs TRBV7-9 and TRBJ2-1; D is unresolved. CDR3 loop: CASSQANTYNEQFF. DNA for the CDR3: TGTGCCAGCAGCCAAGCGAATACCTACAATGAGCAGTTCTTC.